The clone carrying this T cell receptor beta chain was seen just once. TCRdb's copy holds only in-frame clones and misses some; the assay was immunoSEQ multiplex PCR. Here the sample spans about 100,000 clones, 70% to 85% being singletons. The sample belongs to a study of control samples from healthy donors and cancer patients. The sequence was collected from a man aged 18 to 29 in good health. The sequenced sample consisted of blood.

The CDR3 spells CATSDPRSVYTDTQYF. CDR3 DNA sequence: TGTGCCACCAGCGACCCCCGATCCGTTTACACAGATACGCAGTATTTT. V usage is TRBV24-1 and J usage is TRBJ2-3; D unclear. The germline V gene encodes CDR1 KGHDR and CDR2 SFDVKD. Trimming pared 7 bases from V and 2 bases from J, leaving 18 bases between. The CDR3 spans 16 residues.